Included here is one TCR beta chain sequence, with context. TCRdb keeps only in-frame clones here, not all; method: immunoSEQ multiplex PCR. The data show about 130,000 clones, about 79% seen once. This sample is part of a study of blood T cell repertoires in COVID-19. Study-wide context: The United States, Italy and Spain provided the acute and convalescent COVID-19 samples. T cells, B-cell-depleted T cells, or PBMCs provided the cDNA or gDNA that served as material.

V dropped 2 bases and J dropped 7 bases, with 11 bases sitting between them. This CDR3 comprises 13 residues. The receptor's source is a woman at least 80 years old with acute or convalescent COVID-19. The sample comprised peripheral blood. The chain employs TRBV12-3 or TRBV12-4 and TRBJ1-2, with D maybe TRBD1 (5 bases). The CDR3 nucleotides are TGTGCCAGCAGTTTATCGGGGGTGGGTGGCTACACCTTC. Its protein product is CASSLSGVGGYTF.